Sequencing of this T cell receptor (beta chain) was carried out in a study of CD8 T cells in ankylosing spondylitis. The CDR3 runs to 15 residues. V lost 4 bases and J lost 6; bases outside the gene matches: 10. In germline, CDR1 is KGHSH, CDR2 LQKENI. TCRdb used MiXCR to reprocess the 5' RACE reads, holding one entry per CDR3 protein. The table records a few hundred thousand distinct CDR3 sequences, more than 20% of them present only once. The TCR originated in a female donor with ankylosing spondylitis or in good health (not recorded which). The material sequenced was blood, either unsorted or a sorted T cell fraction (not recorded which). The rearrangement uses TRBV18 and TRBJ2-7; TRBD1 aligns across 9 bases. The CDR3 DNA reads TGTGCCAGCTCACGAGAGGGGACAGGGACGGCCGAGCAGTACTTC. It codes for CASSREGTGTAEQYF.